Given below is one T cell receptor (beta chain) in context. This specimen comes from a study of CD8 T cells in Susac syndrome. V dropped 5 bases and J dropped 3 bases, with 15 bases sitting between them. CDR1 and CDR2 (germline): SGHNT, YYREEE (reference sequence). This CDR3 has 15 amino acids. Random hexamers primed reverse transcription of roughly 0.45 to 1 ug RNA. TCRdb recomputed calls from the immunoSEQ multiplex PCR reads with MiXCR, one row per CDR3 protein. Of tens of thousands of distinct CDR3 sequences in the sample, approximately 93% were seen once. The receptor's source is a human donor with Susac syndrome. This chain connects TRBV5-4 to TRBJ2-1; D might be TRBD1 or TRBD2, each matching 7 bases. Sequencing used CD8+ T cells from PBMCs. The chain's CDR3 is CASSHTGEGYNEQFF. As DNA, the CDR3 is TGTGCCAGCAGTCATACAGGGGAGGGCTACAATGAGCAGTTCTTC.